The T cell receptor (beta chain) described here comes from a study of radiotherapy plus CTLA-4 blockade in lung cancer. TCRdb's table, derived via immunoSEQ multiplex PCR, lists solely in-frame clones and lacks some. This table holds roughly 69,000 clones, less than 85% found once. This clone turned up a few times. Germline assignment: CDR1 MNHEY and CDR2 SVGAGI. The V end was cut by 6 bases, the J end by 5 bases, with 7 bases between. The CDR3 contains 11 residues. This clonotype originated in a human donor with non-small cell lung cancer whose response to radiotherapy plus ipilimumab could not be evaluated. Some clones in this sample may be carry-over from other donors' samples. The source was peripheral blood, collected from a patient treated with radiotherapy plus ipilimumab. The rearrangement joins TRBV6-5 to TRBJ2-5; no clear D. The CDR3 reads CASRTKETQYF. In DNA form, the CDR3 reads TGTGCCAGCAGAACTAAGGAGACCCAGTACTTC.